The 18 T cell receptor beta chains reported below all come from one sample, sequenced in a study of T cells after yellow fever vaccination. TCRdb re-analysed the 5' RACE reads in MiXCR, keeping a single row per CDR3 protein. The repertoire consists of more than 90,000 distinct CDR3 sequences, with 5.5% to 8% occurring once and the leading ten covering roughly 2.5%. Sample: CD4+ T cells sorted from PBMCs, taken about 49 days after the first yellow fever vaccination. The receptors here all came from a man aged 18 to 30 who received the YFV17D yellow fever vaccine.

The rearrangement uses TRBV4-1 and TRBJ2-3; D might be TRBD2 (6 bases). The germline gives CDR1 MGHRA, CDR2 YSYEKL. V shed 2 bases and J shed 6 bases, with 12 bases lying between them. The CDR3 totals 14 residues. The CDR3 protein is CASSQPGRMDTQYF. The CDR3 nucleotides read TGCGCCAGCAGCCAACCAGGGAGGATGGATACGCAGTATTTT.

At least ten counts were recorded for this clonotype. V usage is TRBV5-1 and J usage is TRBJ1-1, with 7 bases identical to TRBD1. This CDR3 is 14 amino acids long. The V gene's germline CDR1 is SGHRS and CDR2 YFSETQ. V gave up 3 bases and J gave up 1 base; unmatched junction bases: 3. The DNA for the CDR3 is TGCGCCAGCAGCTGGGGACAGACGAACACTGAAGCTTTCTTT. This encodes CASSWGQTNTEAFF. Full variable domain (remainder filled in from reference TRBV5-1 and TRBJ1-1): KAGVTQTPRYLIKTRGQQVTLSCSPISGHRSVSWYQQTPGQGLQFLFEYFSETQRNKGNFPGRFSGRQFSNSRSEMNVSTLELGDSALYLCASSWGQTNTEAFFGQGTRLTVV.

This clonotype appeared many times. CDR3: CASARDTFYHPNTGELFF. In DNA form, the CDR3 reads TGCGCCAGCGCCCGGGACACCTTCTACCACCCGAACACCGGGGAGCTGTTTTTT. This chain connects TRBV10-1 to TRBJ2-2, with D perhaps TRBD1 (6 bases). Trimming took off 8 bases at V and 0 bases at J, with 22 bases between the two ends. The CDR3 length is 18 residues. Germline values: CDR1 WNHNN, CDR2 SYGVQD (reference sequence).

Comment on this clonotype: A much larger clone is a single base away; this may be a read error. V gene TRBV11-2 combines with J gene TRBJ2-5, with no clear D. V lost 2 bases and J lost 1, with 8 bases in between. The CDR3 is 14 residues long. From germline, CDR1 is SGHAT and CDR2 FQNNGV. CDR3 sequence: CASSLRLVQETQYF. The CDR3, as DNA: TGTGCCAGCAGCTTACGGCTAGTCCAAGAGACCCAGTACTTC.

The V call is TRBV6-2 or TRBV6-3, the J call TRBJ2-4, with D maybe TRBD1 (5 bases). The CDR3 extends over 15 amino acids. Germline assignment: CDR1 MNHEY and CDR2 SVGEGT. Trimming took off 4 bases at V and 0 bases at J, with 10 bases between the two ends. CDR3 coding DNA: TGTGCCAGCAGTTTTTACGACAGAGCCAAAAACATTCAGTACTTC. This codes for CASSFYDRAKNIQYF.

Comments on this clonotype: A much bigger clone sits one base away, suggesting this may be a read error. V and J are TRBV5-1 and TRBJ2-3, with D tentatively TRBD1 (6 bases). This CDR3 contains 11 residues. The V gene's germline CDR1 is SGHRS and CDR2 YFSETQ. The CDR3 is CATSLKGAQYF. The DNA of the CDR3 is TGCGCCACCAGCTTAAAGGGGGCGCAGTATTTT.

Ten or more counts support this clonotype. The chain carries TRBV7-9 and TRBJ1-2, with TRBD1 matching 7 bases. Trimming at V came to 5 bases and at J to 4 bases, leaving 10 bases not matched to a gene. Germline CDR1 reads SEHNR; CDR2 reads FQNEAQ (reference sequence). The CDR3 has 15 residues. CDR3 sequence reads: CASSPHEGAAYGYTF. As DNA, the CDR3 is TGTGCCAGCAGCCCCCATGAGGGGGCAGCCTATGGCTACACCTTC.

This clonotype was seen repeatedly, ten times or more. The J gene is TRBJ2-2, the V gene TRBV30, with D maybe TRBD1 (6 bases). V lost 4 bases to trimming and J lost 7 bases, with 10 bases between them. The CDR3 contains 12 residues. CDR1 GTSNPN and CDR2 SVGIG come from the germline V gene (reference sequence). This CDR3 is CAWNRVDGELFF. Written as DNA, the CDR3 is TGTGCCTGGAACAGGGTTGACGGGGAGCTGTTTTTT.

In its sample, this clonotype was seen many times. The genes are TRBV5-1 and TRBJ2-3; 10 bases are a match to TRBD2. The CDR3 sequence is 14 residues long. The germline V gene encodes CDR1 SGHRS and CDR2 YFSETQ. Germline trimming cut 8 bases from V and 3 bases from J; bases unmatched to any gene: 6. The CDR3 is CASRTLAGTDTQYF. Written as DNA, the CDR3 is TGCGCCAGTCGAACACTAGCGGGGACAGATACGCAGTATTTT.

The chain joins TRBV20-1 to TRBJ1-1, with D unresolved. The CDR3 is made up of 14 amino acids. V dropped 3 bases and J dropped 2 bases, with 13 bases sitting between them. Per germline, CDR1 DFQATT and CDR2 SNEGSKA (reference sequence). In DNA, the CDR3 is TGCAGTGCTAGCGAAAAGGGAGCTAACACTGAAGCTTTCTTT. Translated: CSASEKGANTEAFF.

This clonotype was detected ten times or more. The chain has TRBV3-1 and TRBJ2-1, with D tentatively TRBD1 (5 bases). The germline V gene encodes CDR1 LGHDT and CDR2 YNNKEL (reference sequence). Trimming cost V 0 bases and J 5 bases, with 17 bases left between them. The length of the CDR3 is 17 residues. The chain's CDR3 is CASSQDPTRSRDNEQFF. The CDR3 bases are TGTGCCAGCAGCCAAGATCCCACAAGGTCCAGGGACAATGAGCAGTTCTTC.

This clonotype was observed a handful of times. The chain recombines TRBV4-2 with TRBJ2-5; 11 nucleotides agree with TRBD2. Germline-derived CDR1 and CDR2 are LGHNA and YNFKEQ. Trimming took 1 base from V and 2 from J; bases not matched to a gene: 3. The CDR3 has 16 residues. CDR3 nucleotides: TGTGCCAGCAGCCAAGTGGTAGCGGGGGGGCAAGAGACCCAGTACTTC. This translates into CASSQVVAGGQETQYF.

This clonotype came up many times. The genes are TRBV6-2 or TRBV6-3 and TRBJ2-7; D gene ambiguous. The CDR3 has 13 amino acids. Germline V gene lookup returns CDR1 MNHEY and CDR2 SVGEGT. V was shortened by 5 bases and J by 1 base, with 9 bases between the two germline ends. CDR3: CASSQTLSYEQYV. CDR3 sequence (DNA): TGTGCCAGCAGTCAGACTTTATCCTACGAGCAGTACGTC.

This clonotype came up many times. The CDR3 DNA sequence: TGTGCCAGCAGTCGACTTGTGAGCACTGAAGCTTTCTTT. Translation gives CASSRLVSTEAFF. The chain links TRBV12-3 or TRBV12-4 to TRBJ1-1; unclear D gene. The ends were cut back, 5 bases at V and 4 bases at J, with 11 bases in the middle. CDR3 length: 13 amino acids.

This chain joins TRBV20-1 and TRBJ2-5, with TRBD2 matching 10 bases. Germline assignment: CDR1 DFQATT and CDR2 SNEGSKA (reference sequence). The CDR3 contains 15 residues. The CDR3 here is CGTATSGGAWETQYF. For the CDR3, the DNA is TGCGGCACGGCGACCAGCGGGGGGGCCTGGGAGACCCAGTACTTC.

The chain joins TRBV27 to TRBJ1-2, with 7 nucleotides matching TRBD1. From germline, CDR1 is MNHEY and CDR2 SMNVEV (reference sequence). This CDR3 is 13 amino acids long. V gave up 5 bases and J gave up 9 bases; unmatched junction bases: 9. Here the CDR3 DNA reads TGTGCCAGCAGTCCCGGACAGGATAGGAGCTACACCTTC. It codes for CASSPGQDRSYTF.

This clonotype was observed at least ten times. The rearrangement uses TRBV18 and TRBJ2-1; TRBD2 matches at 10 bases. The CDR3 is made up of 16 amino acids. The V gene end was trimmed by 1 base and the J gene end by 2 bases; junction bases not matched to a gene: 2. Germline V gene data show CDR1 as KGHSH and CDR2 as LQKENI. The CDR3 sequence: CASSPLSGGAYNEQFF. As DNA, the CDR3 is TGTGCCAGCTCACCACTGAGCGGGGGGGCCTACAATGAGCAGTTCTTC.

With regard to this clonotype: A clone one base away is much larger, so this may be a read error. The J gene is TRBJ2-7, the V gene TRBV12-3 or TRBV12-4; 8 bases map to TRBD1. J was trimmed by 4 bases and V by 5 bases; bases with no gene match: 7. The length of the CDR3 is 14 residues. The CDR3 loop reads CASSVQWDRYEQYF. CDR3 nucleotide sequence: TGTGCCAGCAGTGTCCAGTGGGACAGGTACGAGCAGTACTTC.